A selection of T cell receptor beta chains follows, all from one sample in a study of response to subunit inactivated influenza vaccine. Each CDR3 protein is one row after TCRdb ran MiXCR on the RT-PCR reads. The data show 530,000 or so distinct CDR3 sequences, 12% seen once. Here the sequenced sample was PBMCs from blood, taken on the day of vaccination. These receptors were obtained from a man in his fifties who received an inactivated influenza vaccine. CDR3s leave out the opening cysteine and the closing phenylalanine or tryptophan. Fields, in order: V gene, J gene, CDR3 protein.

>TRBV6-5|TRBJ2-2
ASSYALGVTGELF
>TRBV21-1|TRBJ2-2
ASSKDGCGQGTGELF
>TRBV20-1|TRBJ2-7
SAWGGRTYEQY
>TRBV10-3|TRBJ2-7
AIKSGGGIHEQY
>TRBV20-1|TRBJ2-1
SALGDRVHNEQF
>TRBV7-9|TRBJ2-1
ASSTLAGGPYNEQF
>TRBV3-1|TRBJ2-1
ASSQELGTTSSYNEQF
>TRBV5-1|TRBJ2-5
ASSRRTGTQETQY
>TRBV5-1|TRBJ1-2
ASSLEYRESYGYT
>TRBV29-1|TRBJ1-2
SVGAGGYT
>TRBV10-3|TRBJ1-5
AISAGVDQPQH
>TRBV30|TRBJ2-7
AWSAWDRGYEQY
>TRBV5-1|TRBJ2-1
ASSGKTGWAYNEQF
>TRBV28|TRBJ1-5
ASSLFGRGRSNQPQH
>TRBV6-2/TRBV6-3|TRBJ2-7
ASSFLGEEQY
>TRBV12-3/TRBV12-4|TRBJ2-2
AGTGSATGELF
>TRBV15|TRBJ2-3
ATRTARGADTQY
>TRBV5-1|TRBJ2-5
ASSSPGTGETQY
>TRBV28|TRBJ2-5
ASSLWQVPETQY
>TRBV11-2|TRBJ2-2
ASSPHRKAGELF
>TRBV7-9|TRBJ1-2
ASSGRDREHYGYT
>TRBV28|TRBJ2-3
ASSFSQTDTQY
>TRBV5-1|TRBJ2-5
ASSLAVFQETQY
>TRBV2|TRBJ1-2
ASSAGAPNYGYT
>TRBV7-3|TRBJ2-5
ASSILAEETQY
>TRBV4-1|TRBJ1-2
ASSQDQGISGYT
>TRBV29-1|TRBJ2-5
SVAFGTGVQETQY
>TRBV30|TRBJ2-6
AWSVLGSGANVLT
>TRBV15|TRBJ2-7
ATSRDGAYEQY
>TRBV7-6|TRBJ2-2
ASSARDSPTGELF
>TRBV15|TRBJ2-1
ATSRDKGLATNEQF
>TRBV5-5|TRBJ2-7
ASSLRTGSSYEQY
>TRBV5-1|TRBJ2-1
ASSLAGTEYNEQF
>TRBV5-1|TRBJ2-7
ASRTGEFSYEQY
>TRBV2|TRBJ1-5
ASHGARSSNQPQH
>TRBV10-3|TRBJ2-2
AVSIAGILNTGELF
>TRBV5-1|TRBJ2-2
ASSLSGPSTGELF
>TRBV6-2/TRBV6-3|TRBJ2-7
ASSFYAGSLYEQY
>TRBV7-9|TRBJ2-3
ASSKYQGASTDTQY
>TRBV2|TRBJ2-3
ASGRKDTQY
>TRBV20-1|TRBJ2-5
SARGGLAGAETQY
>TRBV28|TRBJ1-6
ASRWRDRAGGVNSPLH
>TRBV12-3/TRBV12-4|TRBJ2-3
ASRLGGTSTDTQY
>TRBV5-5|TRBJ2-3
ASSYRQGGDTQY
>TRBV21-1|TRBJ2-5
ASSPGKAETQY
>TRBV6-5|TRBJ2-5
ASSYSKGQGGETQY
>TRBV20-1|TRBJ2-1
SANRLAGANEQF
>TRBV12-3/TRBV12-4|TRBJ2-1
ASSPPMSDNEQF
>TRBV20-1|TRBJ2-7
SANVWGTNYEQY
>TRBV20-1|TRBJ2-7
SATGTSIYEQY
>TRBV7-7|TRBJ2-1
ASSLAEVGMSEQF
>TRBV7-9|TRBJ2-7
ASSLWDPHTNEQY
>TRBV11-2|TRBJ1-5
ASSLDIAQPQH
>TRBV6-5|TRBJ2-7
ASSYGRTSSYEQY
>TRBV12-3/TRBV12-4|TRBJ2-5
ASSSPLTGGTQY
>TRBV10-3|TRBJ2-7
AISHQESYEQY
>TRBV12-3/TRBV12-4|TRBJ2-6
ASSADRGLSGANVLT